The sequence of this T cell receptor (beta chain) was determined in a study of cytomegalovirus exposure and HLA in healthy donors. Concerning this clone itself: What it recognizes is unknown.

Amplification used 60 Vbeta primers and 13 Jbeta primers. Method: immunoSEQ multiplex PCR; TCRdb's copy keeps in-frame clones and lacks some. The profile shows about 300,000 clones, approximately 90% of them singletons. Germline CDR1 is SGHRS and CDR2 is YFSETQ. The J segment lost 4 bases and the V segment lost 2 bases, leaving 6 bases of the junction unmatched. The CDR3 has 16 amino acids. Whole-study findings and limits: For TCR beta chains, V- and J-gene trimming was later linked to a missense DCLRE1C variant. The classifier was said to identify cytomegalovirus status with high specificity and sensitivity.

The chain couples TRBV5-1 to TRBJ2-6; 7 bases agree with TRBD1. The sample taken for sequencing was PBMCs. This receptor was obtained from a man aged 40-50 years in good health and CMV-seropositive. CDR3 sequence: CASSFNRGGGANVLTF. The CDR3 coding sequence is TGCGCCAGCAGCTTCAACAGGGGCGGCGGGGCCAACGTCCTGACTTTC.